The T cell receptor beta chain under discussion was sequenced for a study of identical twins listed by TCRdb under 2016. A note on the overall study: To test whether fetal clonotypes persist, the study used deep sequencing on TCR alpha and beta repertoires from monozygotic twins, unrelated adults of various ages, and cord blood. To rule out contamination, the twin experiments were replicated at different times with different library preparation protocols. The full study reports these points: Invariant T cells such as MAIT and iNKT could partly confound zero-insertion analyses, though diverse VJ usage argued against this for most clonotypes. Because the same donors could not be followed over many years, conclusions were based on cross-sectional statistical analysis. Out-of-frame TCR alpha sharing in monozygotic twins was systematically underestimated by recombination models, whereas sharing between unrelated individuals was in agreement with the recombination models. Out-of-frame TCR alpha sequences shared between twins showed an excess of low generation-probability sequences compared with coincidental sharing between unrelated individuals. Fewer insertions were carried by abundant cord blood beta clonotypes; a weaker similar trend was observed in young adult naive repertoires, while no such trend was observed in memory repertoires. In beta out-of-frame sequences, excess twin sharing was weaker, because having fewer shared sequences lowered the signal-to-noise ratio.

The CDR3 runs 14 residues from the cysteine to the phenylalanine. The retained sequence is limited to the CDR3, 42 bases, with the frame set at the first base. Reading the germline V gene gives CDR1 MGHRA and CDR2 YSYEKL. V and J lose 1 base and 2 bases, and a span of 9 bases separates them. All donors were healthy Caucasians. Three pairs of female monozygotic twins, all aged about 18 to 29 years, were included in the twin cohort. The RNA used for TCR libraries was isolated from peripheral blood mononuclear cells. The library was generated by 5' RACE. Sequencing relied on an Illumina HiSeq 2000. Template switching added a universal primer binding site, and the final cDNA carried a unique molecular identifier that allowed TCR cDNA molecules to be counted accurately. Specific primers in the conserved constant-segment region were used to synthesize first-strand cDNA for the TCR alpha and beta chains. Each cDNA library was double barcoded, with a SMART-Mk sample barcode plus Illumina barcodes, to control for contamination. TruSeq adapter sequences and Illumina sample barcodes were added in two successive PCR steps. Sequencing of the TCR alpha and beta cDNA libraries was done on the Illumina HiSeq platform using custom primers. Per the original workflow: Unique molecular identifiers were extracted from raw reads with MiGEC, and CDR3 positions were determined with MiXCR. For each individual, recombination models were inferred using an EM algorithm with the repgenHMM and IGoR tools. Shared clonotype analysis was performed with the tcR package in R, normalizing sharing by the product of cloneset sizes. To study raw recombination free of thymic and clonal selection effects, out-of-frame nonproductive sequences were analyzed. TCRdb's own reprocessing of the public reads used fastp at Q25 and MiXCR and kept productive beta chains. CDR3 protein sequences are deduplicated, and each keeps its most common genes and DNA. These V and J calls originate from TCRdb's pipeline instead of the authors' own analysis. The sample table lists about 920,000 distinct CDR3 sequences, around 12% of them with a count of one. The top ten constitute under 2% of the sample.

This clonotype was recorded many times. This clone's antigen is unknown. No clone much larger than this one lies a single base away; base qualities are absent. This sample was also put to use in a study of yellow fever vaccine responses in identical twins. The second study's authors report: The T cell response to vaccination in identical twins was reported by the authors to appear partly convergent and partly personalized. In identical twins, the study followed T cell clones that responded to the vaccine with precision.

The clonotype originates from a woman in her late teens or twenties in good health. The material sequenced was PBMCs. In this chain, TRBV4-1 is recombined with TRBJ2-7, with no confidently assigned D gene. The nucleotide sequence reads as follows: TGCGCCAGCAGCCAAGGAATGTCAACCTACGAGCAGTACTTC. Its protein is CASSQGMSTYEQYF.